Here is one TCR beta chain with its context. This clone's antigen is unknown. Per-base quality was not reported, and no clone a single base away is much larger than it. The CDR3 regions of human TCRbeta chains were analyzed by immunosequencing. Per the source publication's procedure: TCRs in the repertoires were compared against a reference library of SARS-CoV-2-specific TCRs that had been generated with the MIRA antigen-specificity platform. Breadth was defined as the fraction of unique TCRs that were SARS-CoV-2-associated, and depth was defined as the fraction of total T cells that were SARS-CoV-2-associated. Using the MIRA data, every spike-specific TCR was mapped to the spike region that the TCR reacted to and assigned to either a CD4 or a CD8 class. Log10-transformed breadth and depth values were compared by one-way ANOVA with Sidak's multiple comparisons tests. TCRdb holds this immuneACCESS table with in-frame rearrangements only. Some clones are missing; in checked studies, unresolved V genes explain under half, and the rest has no known cause. The V and J calls and clone size are taken from that table; D and trimming were inferred from the DNA. The sample table lists 85,000 to 95,000 clones, around 87% of them with a count of one. The biggest ten clones account for about 8% of the sample.

The time point label of this sample denotes: baseline before first vaccination. Samples from vaccinated people were obtained from the UK trials COV001 and COV002, which included a single-blind randomized controlled phase 2/3 trial of AZD1222 (ChAdOx1 nCoV-19) in healthy adults. For TCRbeta chain sequencing, PBMC samples were collected from trial participants at day 0 and at day 28 after the second dose. This record comes from a study of T cell responses to AZD1222 COVID-19 vaccine (dated by TCRdb to the early 2020s). At the level of the whole study: AZD1222 recipients given second doses at about 4 weeks or at about 12 weeks were pooled, since spike-specific TCR depth and breadth were not found to differ between the two schedules. TCR sequencing was performed for 233 trial participants, of whom about 200 were given two doses of AZD1222 and some 25 were given two doses of MenACWY control vaccine. Enrollment into the trials was organized by age into subgroups of 18-55, 56-69 and 70-plus years, and those subgroups contained 148, 28 and 57 TCR-sequenced participants, respectively. Overall study outcomes, separate from this receptor: After two AZD1222 doses, both the breadth and the depth of spike-specific TCRs were significantly higher than at day 0 and than in MenACWY recipients. Conclusions about previously exposed vaccinees are limited because only 6 or 7 AZD1222 recipients were SARS-CoV-2 seropositive at baseline. Reportedly, close to half of the unique spike-specific TCRs recognized epitopes lying outside the regions that are mutated in the B.1.351 and B.1.1.7 variants. The 56-69-year group was small, and its depth increase did not reach significance, likely because of low power. The whole spike protein was spanned by vaccine-associated CD4 TCRs, and dominant responses were seen in regions 160-218 and 743-854. Participants were mostly white British, with more females than males. The authors suggested clonal diversity may have been underestimated. Because no day 14 peak-response samples were available, repertoires were characterized only after the peak T cell response.

The source is an adult in good health. Material: peripheral blood, obtained on day 0 of AZD1222 vaccination.

The sequence in DNA is TGTGCCAGCAGCTGGAGAGGGGGGAGTGAGCAGTTCTTC. Its protein product is CASSWRGGSEQFF. Recombination linked TRBV7-9 to TRBJ2-1; the D match is possibly TRBD1 or TRBD2, with 6 bases aligned in each. Sequences SEHNR (CDR1) and FQNEAQ (CDR2) are obtained from the germline V gene (reference sequence). At the junction V is shortened by 4 bases and J by 9 bases, with 13 bases in between. The CDR3 runs 13 residues from the cysteine to the phenylalanine. Only CDR3 DNA remains: 39 bases, in frame from the first base.